This note documents a single T cell receptor beta chain sequence. This specimen comes from a study of blood T cell repertoires in COVID-19. About the research overall: There were acute and convalescent COVID-19 samples, and they came from the United States, Italy and Spain.

This CDR3 has 13 amino acids. The germline V gene encodes CDR1 SEHNR and CDR2 FQNEAQ (reference sequence). V dropped 6 bases and J dropped 4; count of bases not matched to a gene: 2. Repertoires were generated with immunoSEQ multiplex PCR, while TCRdb's copy carries only in-frame clones and drops some. This table has about 170,000 clones, approximately 90% appearing once. Seattle enrolled patients during active infection and tracked them longitudinally. Sequencing was done on a sample of peripheral blood. The chain joins TRBV7-9 to TRBJ2-5; 10 bases map to TRBD2. This receptor was identified in a man aged 30-40 years with COVID-19, enrolled during active disease. In nucleotides, the CDR3 is TGTGCCAGCAGGTCTAGCGGGGGAGAGACCCAGTACTTC. It encodes CASRSSGGETQYF.